Reported below is one TCR beta chain. What it binds is unknown. This sample is part of a study of cytomegalovirus exposure and HLA in healthy donors. Primers: 60 Vbeta forward and 13 Jbeta reverse. Method: immunoSEQ multiplex PCR; TCRdb's copy keeps in-frame clones and lacks some. This listing includes about 130,000 clones. The length of the CDR3 is 17 residues. Germline CDR1 reads SGHNT; CDR2 reads YYREEE (reference sequence). With 5 bases removed from V and 0 bases from J, the gap between germline ends came to 20 bases. Broader study findings: Many donors shared some public TCRs, even though most TCR sequences were rare. In a later analysis, several top co-occurrence clusters appeared linked to parvovirus B19, influenza, CMV and Epstein-Barr virus. It was confirmed in vitro that a few of the CMV-associated chains were specific for CMV antigens.

Sequenced material: PBMCs. The V and J genes are TRBV5-4 and TRBJ1-1; D is ambiguous. This TCR was sampled from a woman aged 55-69 years in good health and CMV-seronegative. The CDR3 coding sequence is TGTGCCAGCAGGTACGGACGGGAACGACGAGTGAACACTGAAGCTTTCTTT. It encodes CASRYGRERRVNTEAFF.